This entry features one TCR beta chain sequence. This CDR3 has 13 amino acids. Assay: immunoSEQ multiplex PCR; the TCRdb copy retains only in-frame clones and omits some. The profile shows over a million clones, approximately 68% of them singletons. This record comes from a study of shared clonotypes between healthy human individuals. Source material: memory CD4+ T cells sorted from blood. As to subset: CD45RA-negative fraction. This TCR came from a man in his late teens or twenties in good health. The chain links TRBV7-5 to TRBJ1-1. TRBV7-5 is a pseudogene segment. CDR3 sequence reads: CARSLAGNTEAFF. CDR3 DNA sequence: TGTGCCAGAAGCTTAGCGGGGAACACTGAAGCTTTCTTT.